Here is one T cell receptor beta chain with its context. Method: immunoSEQ multiplex PCR; TCRdb's copy keeps in-frame clones and lacks some. The data show about 1 million clones, roughly 80% seen once. Germline assignment: CDR1 SGHAT and CDR2 FQNNGV. This CDR3 has 15 amino acids. Trimming stripped 5 bases from V and 1 base from J, with 13 bases between. This sample stems from a study of shared clonotypes between healthy human individuals. V usage is TRBV11-2 and J usage is TRBJ2-3, with a tentative D call TRBD2 (6 bases). The TCR sequence derives from a man younger than 35 in good health. The sample consisted of memory CD4+ T cells sorted from blood. Stated subset: CD45RA-negative fraction. The CDR3 nucleotides read TGTGCCAGCAGCCGAGCGGGCTACGGCACAGATACGCAGTATTTT. This gives the protein CASSRAGYGTDTQYF. The variable domain in full, completed from reference TRBV11-2 and TRBJ2-3, reads EAGVAQSPRYKIIEKRQSVAFWCNPISGHATLYWYQQILGQGPKLLIQFQNNGVVDDSQLPKDRFSAERLKGVDSTLKIQPAKLEDSAVYLCASSRAGYGTDTQYFGPGTRLTVL.